Below, 28 T cell receptor beta chains from the same sample are listed, as sequenced in a study of blood T cell repertoires in COVID-19. TCRdb's table, derived via immunoSEQ multiplex PCR, lists solely in-frame clones and lacks some. The table records about 220,000 clones, 80% to 85% of them present only once. The sample consisted of peripheral blood. Receptors were obtained from a man under 40 with active or convalescent COVID-19.

The genes are TRBV4-3 and TRBJ2-3; weak D call: TRBD2 (6 bases). The V and J ends lost 1 base and 11 bases respectively, with 13 bases between them. Germline V lookup: CDR1 LGHNA, CDR2 YSLEER. This CDR3 is 13 amino acids long. The CDR3 nucleotides are TGCGCCAGCAGCCAAGGGGTCCTAGCGCTGCAGTATTTT. Translation gives CASSQGVLALQYF.

This chain links TRBV3-1 (or the pseudogene TRBV3-2) with TRBJ2-5, with 8 bases aligning to TRBD1. This CDR3 has 17 amino acids. Germline V lookup: CDR1 LGHDT, CDR2 YNNKEL (reference sequence). The ends lost 0 bases at V and 2 bases at J; junction bases unmatched: 8. The DNA of the CDR3 is TGTGCCAGCAGCCAAGAACATCGTCGGGACAGGCAAGAGACCCAGTACTTC. Translating gives CASSQEHRRDRQETQYF.

The chain recombines TRBV2 with TRBJ2-5; TRBD1 is a possible D gene (6 bases). V lost 4 bases and J 4 bases, leaving 16 bases between the germline ends. The CDR3 covers 15 residues. Germline values: CDR1 SNHLY, CDR2 FYNNEI. In nucleotides, the CDR3 is TGTGCCAGCAGTGTGGGGATCGGACAGACAGAGACCCAGTACTTC. It is translated as CASSVGIGQTETQYF.

The V gene is TRBV28, the J gene TRBJ2-5; 9 bases align to TRBD2. After removal of 3 bases from V and 4 bases from J, the junction contained 6 bases not matched to a gene. The CDR3 runs to 15 residues. Germline V gene data show CDR1 as MDHEN and CDR2 as SYDVKM. CDR3 sequence reads: CASSFLAGGVETQYF. Written as DNA, the CDR3 is TGTGCCAGCAGTTTTCTTGCGGGAGGGGTAGAGACCCAGTACTTC.

The rearrangement joins TRBV5-4 to TRBJ1-1; D possibly corresponds to TRBD1 (6 bases). CDR1 is SGHNT and CDR2 is YYREEE in the germline V gene (reference sequence). This CDR3 is 15 amino acids long. V lost 4 bases, J lost 5 bases, and 18 bases lay in between. The CDR3 region has the DNA TGTGCCAGCAGCGCCCTAGGGGGGGGGCCGACTGAAGCTTTCTTT. Amino acid sequence: CASSALGGGPTEAFF.

The chain couples TRBV29-1 to TRBJ2-7; no clear D. The germline gives CDR1 SQVTM, CDR2 ANQGSEA. V was trimmed by 6 bases and J by 3 bases, leaving 12 bases between them. The CDR3 spans 12 residues. The CDR3: CSVADTFYEQYF. The CDR3 bases are TGCAGCGTCGCAGACACCTTCTACGAGCAGTACTTC.

This clone was recorded a few times. This rearrangement joins TRBV11-2 to TRBJ2-3; no clear D gene. V shed 0 bases and J shed 3 bases, with 10 bases lying between them. Germline V lookup: CDR1 SGHAT, CDR2 FQNNGV. The CDR3 length is 15 residues. DNA of the CDR3: TGTGCCAGCAGCTTAGATCGTGCGGCTACAGATACGCAGTATTTT. It is translated as CASSLDRAATDTQYF.

This chain connects TRBV11-3 to TRBJ2-2, with 14 bases aligning to TRBD2. Germline V CDR1 and CDR2: SGHNT, YENEEA. CDR3 length: 15 residues. Losses at the gene ends were 5 bases for V and 6 bases for J; bases not matched to a gene: 2. The CDR3 nucleotides read TGTGCCAGCAGCGCGACTAGCGGGGGGGCCGGGGAGCTGTTTTTT. Translating gives CASSATSGGAGELFF.

The V and J genes are TRBV3-1 (or the pseudogene TRBV3-2) and TRBJ2-5, with 9 bases aligning to TRBD1. The CDR3 covers 16 residues. With V trimmed by 0 bases and J by 4 bases, 6 bases remained unmatched. Germline V gene lookup returns CDR1 LGHDT and CDR2 YNNKEL (reference sequence). Here the CDR3 DNA reads TGTGCCAGCAGCCAAGATCACAGGGGGCGCGGAGAGACCCAGTACTTC. This sequence encodes CASSQDHRGRGETQYF.

The rearrangement links TRBV4-1 to TRBJ1-2; possible D gene TRBD1, 5 bases. Trimming left V 1 base short and J 9 bases short, with 21 bases between. The germline CDR1 and CDR2 sequences are MGHRA and YSYEKL. The CDR3 is 16 residues long. The CDR3 loop reads CASSQGIGAQLMSYTF. In nucleotides, the CDR3 is TGCGCCAGCAGCCAAGGGATTGGGGCACAGCTTATGAGCTACACCTTC.

J is TRBJ2-7 and V is TRBV6-5, with TRBD1 identical over 8 bases. The CDR3 covers 13 residues. V shed 5 bases and J 3 bases; nucleotides not matched to a gene: 3. Germline CDR1 reads MNHEY; CDR2 reads SVGAGI. CDR3 in amino acids: CASSHRGSYEQYF. The CDR3 DNA reads TGTGCCAGCAGTCACAGGGGGAGCTACGAGCAGTACTTC.

This rearrangement joins TRBV24-1 to TRBJ1-6; D uncertain. CDR1 is KGHDR and CDR2 is SFDVKD in the germline V gene. This CDR3 region has 11 residues. V was clipped by 4 bases and J by 14 bases, with 8 bases between them. CDR3 protein: CATSEGSTLHF. The DNA of the CDR3 is TGTGCCACCAGTGAGGGGAGCACCCTCCACTTT.

The chain uses TRBV7-9 and TRBJ2-5, with D possibly matching TRBD1 (6 bases). Germline V CDR1 and CDR2: SEHNR, FQNEAQ (reference sequence). The CDR3 extends over 11 amino acids. The CDR3 coding sequence is TGTGCTGGGGCAGGGGATGAGACCCAGTACTTC. Translation: CAGAGDETQYF.

The chain joins TRBV6-1 to TRBJ1-5, with D possibly TRBD1 on 5 matching bases. V shed 3 bases and J shed 4 bases, with 7 bases lying between them. The CDR3 length is 13 residues. Germline V gene lookup returns CDR1 MNHNS and CDR2 SASEGT. CDR3 coding DNA: TGTGCCAGCAGTGAGACAGTAAATCAGCCCCAGCATTTT. Its translation is CASSETVNQPQHF.

The chain links TRBV5-1 to TRBJ1-2; D gene uncertain. Per the germline V gene, CDR1 is SGHRS and CDR2 is YFSETQ. This CDR3 has 13 residues. The ends were cut back, 3 bases at V and 4 bases at J, with 10 bases in the middle. The CDR3 DNA reads as TGCGCCAGCAGCTCGGCAGGCCCCTATGGCTACACCTTC. Its translation: CASSSAGPYGYTF.

This CDR3 reads CASSWRRGLAGVGTGELFF. The CDR3, as DNA: TGTGCCAGCAGTTGGCGCCGGGGACTAGCGGGAGTCGGCACCGGGGAGCTGTTTTTT. The chain couples TRBV6-2 or TRBV6-3 to TRBJ2-2; 14 bases line up with TRBD2. Losses at the gene ends were 4 bases for V and 4 bases for J; bases not matched to a gene: 11. Looked up from germline, CDR1 is MNHEY and CDR2 is SVGEGT. The CDR3 extends over 19 amino acids.

The chain recombines TRBV11-2 with TRBJ2-5; D perhaps matches TRBD2 (7 bases). V lost 1 base, J lost 1 base, and 13 bases lay in between. CDR1 SGHAT and CDR2 FQNNGV come from the germline V gene. CDR3 length: 16 residues. The CDR3 here is CASSLVGGGPQETQYF. CDR3 in DNA: TGTGCCAGCAGCTTAGTAGGGGGGGGCCCCCAAGAGACCCAGTACTTC.

V usage is TRBV28 and J usage is TRBJ1-2; possibly TRBD1 for D (6 bases). Trimming took off 6 bases at V and 1 base at J, with 18 bases between the two ends. The CDR3 length is 16 residues. Per the germline V gene, CDR1 is MDHEN and CDR2 is SYDVKM. The CDR3: CASSNDGAGDNYGYTF. For the CDR3, the DNA is TGTGCCAGCAGCAACGACGGGGCAGGGGATAACTATGGCTACACCTTC.

This sequence joins TRBV10-1 and TRBJ2-5; the D is unclear. This CDR3 has 13 amino acids. Trimming cost V 11 bases and J 6 bases, with 19 bases left between them. Germline loops: CDR1 WNHNN, CDR2 SYGVQD (reference sequence). The CDR3 coding sequence is TGCGCCCGAACCCCCGCAACTGAGAAGACCCAGTACTTC. As protein: CARTPATEKTQYF.

This chain connects TRBV10-1 to TRBJ2-3; D may be TRBD1 (5 bases). Trimming removed 5 bases at V and 4 bases at J, with 16 bases between. Germline V gene lookup returns CDR1 WNHNN and CDR2 SYGVQD (reference sequence). The CDR3 totals 15 residues. CDR3 region: CASSPRGKGADTQYF. For the CDR3, the DNA is TGCGCCAGCAGTCCAAGGGGTAAAGGCGCAGATACGCAGTATTTT.

The chain links TRBV15 to TRBJ2-1, with a weak D call TRBD2 (6 bases). The CDR3 loop spans 15 amino acids. From germline, CDR1 is LNHNV and CDR2 YYDKDF (reference sequence). With 2 bases removed from V and 12 bases from J, the gap between germline ends came to 20 bases. The CDR3 reads CATSRIGSREKGQFF. The CDR3 DNA sequence: TGTGCCACCAGCAGAATCGGGAGCAGGGAAAAGGGGCAGTTCTTC.

This clone has only a few counts. This chain joins TRBV10-3 and TRBJ2-2; 8 bases align to TRBD1. CDR3 size: 13 residues. The trim removed 5 bases at V and 9 bases at J, leaving 5 bases unmatched. Germline V gene data show CDR1 as ENHRY and CDR2 as SYGVKD. CDR3 nucleotide sequence: TGTGCCATCAGTATGGACAGGGCCAGGGAGCTGTTTTTT. Protein: CAISMDRARELFF.

The chain recombines TRBV7-2 with TRBJ2-1, with 12 bases lining up with TRBD2. CDR1 and CDR2 from the germline V gene are SGHTA and FQGNSA. V trimming: 6 bases; J trimming: 8 bases; junction bases outside the gene matches: 8. This CDR3 has 15 residues. The CDR3 coding sequence is TGTGCCAGCAGTCGTACTAGCGGGGGGCGTCATGAGCAGTTCTTC. Translation gives CASSRTSGGRHEQFF.

V gene TRBV2 combines with J gene TRBJ2-3, with 12 bases that match TRBD1. CDR3 length equals 14 residues. In germline, CDR1 is SNHLY, CDR2 FYNNEI. J was trimmed by 6 bases and V by 6 bases; bases with no gene match: 4. CDR3: CASSGDRGPDTQYF. CDR3 in DNA: TGTGCCAGCAGCGGGGACAGGGGGCCGGATACGCAGTATTTT.

The V and J genes are TRBV11-2 and TRBJ2-7, with 7 bases lining up with TRBD1. V lost 6 bases, J lost 2 bases, and 4 bases stayed unmatched. CDR1 is SGHAT and CDR2 is FQNNGV in the germline V gene. The CDR3 contains 13 residues. CDR3 in amino acids: CASRDGTAYEQYF. The CDR3 DNA reads TGTGCCAGCAGAGACGGGACAGCCTACGAGCAGTACTTC.

The rearrangement uses TRBV2 and TRBJ1-2; D may be TRBD1 (6 bases). Trimming took 1 base from V and 4 from J, leaving 13 bases between them. CDR3 length equals 15 residues. Germline V lookup: CDR1 SNHLY, CDR2 FYNNEI. For the CDR3, the DNA is TGTGCCAGCAGTGAAGGCGGGGGCCCCGGCTATGGCTACACCTTC. Amino acids: CASSEGGGPGYGYTF.

The gene calls are TRBV3-1 (or the pseudogene TRBV3-2) and TRBJ1-1; D is unclear. This CDR3 has 16 residues. The germline V gene has CDR1 LGHDT and CDR2 YNNKEL (reference sequence). V was shortened by 3 bases and J by 0 bases, with 14 bases between the two germline ends. CDR3 region: CASSQPWRYLNTEAFF. CDR3 sequence (DNA): TGTGCCAGCAGCCAGCCGTGGAGATACTTGAACACTGAAGCTTTCTTT.

This clone was detected a few times. This rearrangement joins TRBV4-2 to TRBJ1-1, with D possibly matching TRBD1 (6 bases). The V end lost 1 base, the J end lost 7 bases, and 19 bases lay between the germline ends. CDR1 is LGHNA and CDR2 is YNFKEQ in the germline V gene. The CDR3 has 16 amino acids. In nucleotides, the CDR3 is TGTGCCAGCAGCCAAGCCGCTTTTGGACAGAAACTTGAAGCTTTCTTT. Its protein is CASSQAAFGQKLEAFF.